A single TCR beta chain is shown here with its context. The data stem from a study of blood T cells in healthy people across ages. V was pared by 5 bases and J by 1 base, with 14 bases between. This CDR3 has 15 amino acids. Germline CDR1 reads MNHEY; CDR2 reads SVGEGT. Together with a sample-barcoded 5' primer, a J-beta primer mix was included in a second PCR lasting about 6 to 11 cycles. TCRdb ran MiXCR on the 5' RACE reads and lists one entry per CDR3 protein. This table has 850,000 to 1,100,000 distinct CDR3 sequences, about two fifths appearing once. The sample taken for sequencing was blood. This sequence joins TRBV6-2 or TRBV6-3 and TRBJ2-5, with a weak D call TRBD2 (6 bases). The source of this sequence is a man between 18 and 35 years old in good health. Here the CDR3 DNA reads TGTGCCAGCAGTCAGATCGCGGGGACCCAAGAGACCCAGTACTTC. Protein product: CASSQIAGTQETQYF.